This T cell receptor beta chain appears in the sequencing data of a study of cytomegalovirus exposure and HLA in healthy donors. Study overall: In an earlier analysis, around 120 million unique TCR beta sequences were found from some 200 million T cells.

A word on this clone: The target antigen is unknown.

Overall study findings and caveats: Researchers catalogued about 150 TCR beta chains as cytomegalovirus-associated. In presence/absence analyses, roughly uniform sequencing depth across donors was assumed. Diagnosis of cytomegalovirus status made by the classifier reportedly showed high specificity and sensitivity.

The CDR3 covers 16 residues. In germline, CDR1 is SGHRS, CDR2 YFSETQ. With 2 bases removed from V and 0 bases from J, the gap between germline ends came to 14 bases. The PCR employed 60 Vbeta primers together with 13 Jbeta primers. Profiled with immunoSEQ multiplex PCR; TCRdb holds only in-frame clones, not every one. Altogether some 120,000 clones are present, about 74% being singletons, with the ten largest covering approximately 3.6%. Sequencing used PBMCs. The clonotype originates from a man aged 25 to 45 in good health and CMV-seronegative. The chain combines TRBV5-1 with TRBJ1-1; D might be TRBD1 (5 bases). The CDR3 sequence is CASSFSGTIMNTEAFF. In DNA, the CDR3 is TGCGCCAGCAGCTTCTCAGGGACTATTATGAACACTGAAGCTTTCTTT.